The T cell receptor (beta chain) under discussion was sequenced for a study of blood T cell repertoires in COVID-19. The CDR3 is 14 amino acids. CDR1 and CDR2 from the germline V gene are LGHDT and YNNKEL (reference sequence). Trimming removed 4 bases from V and 0 bases from J, with 9 bases in between. This table comes from immunoSEQ multiplex PCR, and its TCRdb copy is limited to in-frame clones, with some not included. The table has 150,000 to 200,000 clones, roughly 84% seen once. The sample consisted of peripheral blood. This receptor was identified in a woman aged 60-75 years with acute or convalescent COVID-19. The rearrangement links TRBV3-1 (or the pseudogene TRBV3-2) to TRBJ1-1; D remains unclear. This chain's CDR3 is CASSPQRMNTEAFF. CDR3 nucleotide sequence: TGTGCCAGCAGCCCCCAGCGAATGAACACTGAAGCTTTCTTT.